The T cell receptor beta chain described here comes from a study of shared clonotypes between healthy human individuals. The CDR3 contains 15 residues. With 6 bases clipped from V and 5 bases from J, the junction kept 8 bases outside the gene matches. CDR1 is SGHNT and CDR2 is YYREEE in the germline V gene (reference sequence). The table came from immunoSEQ multiplex PCR; TCRdb's copy has only in-frame clones and leaves some out. The sample has about 470,000 clones; roughly 77% are singletons. The sequenced material came from PBMCs. The chain combines TRBV5-4 with TRBJ2-7, with 13 bases identical to TRBD2. This clonotype was sampled from a woman in her 40s in good health. Some clones in this sample may be carry-over from other donors' samples. For the CDR3, the DNA is TGTGCCAGCACCATTTGGACTAGCGGGAGCGACGAGCAGTACTTC. It specifies CASTIWTSGSDEQYF.